The clone carrying this T cell receptor (beta chain) was counted at least ten times. With V trimmed by 10 bases and J by 3 bases, 8 bases remained unmatched. CDR1 SNHLY and CDR2 FYNNEI come from the germline V gene. The CDR3 runs 13 residues. The data stem from a study of T cells in Graves' hyperthyroidism and ophthalmopathy. Regions amplified from RNA transcripts were the TCR beta CDR3 regions. The TCR CDR3 first-round RT-PCR relied on the HTBI primer set. One entry per CDR3 protein results from TCRdb running MiXCR on the multiplex PCR reads. The sample shows about 500,000 distinct CDR3 sequences, about 45% of them seen only once.

This TCR derives from an adult woman with Graves' disease, either hyperthyroidism or ophthalmopathy (not recorded which). The chain has TRBV2 and TRBJ2-7, with 8 nucleotides matching TRBD1. The sequenced sample consisted of peripheral blood or thyroid tissue (not recorded which). CDR3 residues: CAITTGAVYEQYF. The CDR3 nucleotides read TGTGCCATAACGACAGGGGCAGTCTACGAGCAGTACTTC.